This TCR beta chain originates from a study of T cells in localized non-small cell lung cancer. Study results and caveats: Highest T cell clonality was seen in uninvolved adjacent lung, surpassing that measured in tumor. Sequencing covered just one tumor region, so heterogeneity cannot be ruled out. Researchers found a median roughly 56 of the top 100 tumor clones in adjacent lung.

The protocol was immunoSEQ multiplex PCR, while the TCRdb copy is restricted to in-frame clones and leaves out a portion. The repertoire holds around 140,000 clones, with 89% as singletons. The germline gives CDR1 SGHAT, CDR2 FQDESV (reference sequence). This CDR3 is 17 amino acids long. After removal of 3 bases from V and 7 bases from J, the junction contained 16 bases not matched to a gene. Details on this clone: Antigen specificity is unknown.

V and J are TRBV11-1 and TRBJ2-7; 9 bases match TRBD2. Specimen: peripheral blood, collected before any cancer treatment. The TCR originated in a female donor aged 60 or older with stage I lung adenocarcinoma. The CDR3 region has the DNA TGTGCCAGCAGCTTTGGTAACTCCCTAGCGGGGAATCGGGAGCAGTACTTC. This gives the protein CASSFGNSLAGNREQYF.